This T cell receptor beta chain was captured in a study of monozygotic twins with inflammatory bowel disease. General observations from the study: Patient repertoires may have gained variability from differing immunosuppressive treatments.

The UMIs carried a 6-nucleotide sample barcode, and they were added by template switching. TCRdb re-called the 5' RACE reads; one entry per CDR3 protein, DNA not given. Its listing shows approximately 330,000 distinct CDR3 sequences. Comments on this clonotype: Its antigen is not known.

This CDR3 is 15 amino acids long. CDR1 and CDR2 (germline): MNHNS, SASEGT. This receptor was obtained from a human donor with ulcerative colitis or Crohn's disease, or a healthy co-twin of an affected twin (not recorded which). Material: blood. The J gene is TRBJ2-7, the V gene TRBV6-1; TCRdb outputs TRBD2, but without DNA this stays unchecked. The CDR3: CASSVSTGGVYEQYF.